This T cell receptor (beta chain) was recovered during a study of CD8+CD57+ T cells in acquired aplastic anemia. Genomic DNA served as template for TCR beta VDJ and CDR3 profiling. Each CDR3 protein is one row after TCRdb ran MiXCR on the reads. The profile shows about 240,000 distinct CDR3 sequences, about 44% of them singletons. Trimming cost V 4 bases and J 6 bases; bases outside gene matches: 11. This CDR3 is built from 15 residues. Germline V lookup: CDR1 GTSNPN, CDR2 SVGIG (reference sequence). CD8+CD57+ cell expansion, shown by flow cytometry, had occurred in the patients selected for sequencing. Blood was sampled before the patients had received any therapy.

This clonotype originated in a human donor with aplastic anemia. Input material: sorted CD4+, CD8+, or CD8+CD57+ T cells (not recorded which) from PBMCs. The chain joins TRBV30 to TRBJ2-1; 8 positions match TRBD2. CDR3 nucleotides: TGTGCCTGGAATAGAGGCCGGGAGGGCGTCAATGAGCAGTTCTTC. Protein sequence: CAWNRGREGVNEQFF.